The clone carrying this T cell receptor beta chain appeared many times. Previously described methods with listed TCR primers produced the bulk TCR libraries. TCRdb called the PCR reads again in MiXCR, with one record for every CDR3 protein. Counted here are hundreds of thousands of distinct CDR3 sequences, around 25% occurring once; the ten biggest clones make up 0.7% to 0.95%. The entry originates in a study of molecular identifiers for immune sequencing clone quantification. About the study: Five aliquots were made in replicates from the RNA of 20,000 or 100,000 naive CD8 cells, and four were sequenced.

V gave up 2 bases and J gave up 5 bases; unmatched junction bases: 4. The length of the CDR3 is 14 residues. The germline V gene has CDR1 LGHNA and CDR2 YSLEER. This chain connects TRBV4-3 to TRBJ1-1, with 8 nucleotides matching TRBD1. This receptor was obtained from a human donor in good health. Some libraries in this study had Jurkat cell RNA spiked in. The sequencing sample was made of naive CD8+ T cells from blood, with Jurkat cell RNA spiked in. Subset given: FACS-sorted CD8+CD4-CCR7+CD45RA+ naive T cells. The CDR3 DNA reads TGCGCCAGCAGCCAACCCGGGACAGGAACTGAAGCTTTCTTT. This translates into CASSQPGTGTEAFF.